The 13 T cell receptor beta chains presented below share a single source sample, sequenced in a study of blood T cell repertoires in COVID-19. TCRdb keeps only in-frame clones here, not all; method: immunoSEQ multiplex PCR. The table has fewer than 250,000 clones, more than 75% seen once. Sequencing was done on a sample of PBMCs or T cells enriched from blood (not recorded which). The receptors originated from a woman between 50 and 59 years old with acute COVID-19.

The chain carries TRBV6-5 and TRBJ1-1; D possibly corresponds to TRBD1 (6 bases). In germline, CDR1 is MNHEY, CDR2 SVGAGI. V was pared by 6 bases and J by 2 bases, with 16 bases between. The CDR3 sequence is 15 residues long. CDR3 in amino acids: CASRPTTGLNTEAFF. The CDR3 coding sequence is TGTGCCAGCAGACCCACGACAGGCCTCAACACTGAAGCTTTCTTT.

The chain uses TRBV7-8 and TRBJ2-7, with D unclear. CDR1 and CDR2 from the germline V gene are SGHVS and FQNEAQ. V was trimmed by 5 bases and J by 7 bases, leaving 12 bases between them. CDR3 size: 12 residues. CDR3 DNA sequence: TGTGCCAGCAGCGACTTCCGTGGGGAGCAGTACGTC. This codes for CASSDFRGEQYV.

This chain's CDR3 is CATRAGKSGNQPQHF. CDR3 in DNA: TGTGCCACCAGAGCCGGGAAGTCGGGCAATCAGCCCCAGCATTTT. The chain carries TRBV24-1 and TRBJ1-5; no reliable D call. Germline V CDR1 and CDR2: KGHDR, SFDVKD. Between the trimmed V and J ends, which lost 7 bases and 2 bases, there was a span of 14 bases. The CDR3 spans 15 residues.

The chain links TRBV12-1 to TRBJ2-6; the D call in the table, TRBD1, was not verified against the DNA. TRBV12-1 is deemed a pseudogene. The CDR3 sequence is 18 residues long. DNA for the CDR3: TGTGCCAGCGGCACGACAGGGGGCGCATGCTCTGGGGCCAACGTCCTGACTTTC. The encoded protein is CASGTTGGACSGANVLTF.

The rearrangement links TRBV24-1 to TRBJ1-5; weak D call: TRBD1 (5 bases). V was pared by 9 bases and J by 7 bases, with 15 bases between. Germline V gives CDR1 KGHDR, CDR2 SFDVKD. CDR3 length: 13 amino acids. This CDR3 reads CATAKQEGQPQHF. Written as DNA, the CDR3 is TGTGCCACCGCCAAACAGGAGGGACAGCCCCAGCATTTT.

The V and J genes are TRBV5-4 and TRBJ2-6; TRBD1 matches 9 bases. The CDR3 spans 14 residues. V gave up 5 bases and J gave up 6 bases; unmatched junction bases: 3. Per germline, CDR1 SGHNT and CDR2 YYREEE (reference sequence). Written as DNA, the CDR3 is TGTGCCAGCAGACGGGACAGGGAGGCCAACGTCCTGACTTTC. Its translation is CASRRDREANVLTF.

The chain combines TRBV28 with TRBJ1-5; D might be TRBD1 (6 bases). Germline V gene lookup returns CDR1 MDHEN and CDR2 SYDVKM. This CDR3 is built from 13 residues. Trimming shortened V by 6 bases and J by 3 bases, and 9 bases separated the two germline ends. CDR3: CASRQGNNQPQHF. The CDR3 DNA reads TGTGCCAGCAGACAGGGTAACAATCAGCCCCAGCATTTT.

This clone occurred once. The chain employs TRBV4-2 and TRBJ1-4; D unresolved. This CDR3 has 15 amino acids. Germline CDR1 reads LGHNA; CDR2 reads YNFKEQ. The V gene lost 0 bases and the J gene lost 7 bases, with 12 bases spanning the gap. CDR3 region: CASSQDLAEAEKLFF. CDR3 coding DNA: TGTGCCAGCAGCCAAGATCTCGCGGAGGCTGAAAAACTGTTTTTT.

The chain uses TRBV29-1 and TRBJ2-4; TRBD2 is a possible D gene (5 bases). V was trimmed by 3 bases and J by 0 bases, leaving 9 bases between them. Per germline, CDR1 SQVTM and CDR2 ANQGSEA. The CDR3 contains 14 residues. The CDR3 bases are TGCAGCGTTGATGGAGGACTAGCCAAAAACATTCAGTACTTC. It translates to CSVDGGLAKNIQYF. Variable domain in full (rest from reference TRBV29-1 and TRBJ2-4): SAVISQKPSRDICQRGTSLTIQCQVDSQVTMMFWYRQQPGQSLTLIATANQGSEATYESGFVIDKFPISRPNLTFSTLTVSNMSPEDSSIYLCSVDGGLAKNIQYFGAGTRLSVL.

The chain combines TRBV12-3 or TRBV12-4 with TRBJ1-4, with D hard to call. V lost 2 bases and J 8 bases, leaving 6 bases between the germline ends. There are 12 residues in the CDR3. CDR3 sequence: CASSLTEEKLFF. The CDR3 coding sequence is TGTGCCAGCAGTTTAACAGAGGAAAAACTGTTTTTT.

The gene calls are TRBV6-6 and TRBJ1-6; weak D call: TRBD1 (6 bases). V was shortened by 7 bases and J by 8 bases, with 15 bases between the two germline ends. This CDR3 comprises 14 residues. Germline CDR1 is MNHNY and CDR2 is SVGAGI (reference sequence). The CDR3 DNA is TGTGCCAGCAACGGCCCAGGGGTTTATTCACCCCTCCACTTT. This translates into CASNGPGVYSPLHF.

The rearrangement joins TRBV5-3 to TRBJ2-3, with 7 positions matching TRBD2. TRBV5-3 is annotated as an ORF whose role is uncertain. V trimming: 7 bases; J trimming: 5 bases; junction bases outside the gene matches: 16. This CDR3 spans 16 amino acids. The CDR3 DNA sequence: TGTGCCAGATGCGGGGGTCCGGGACTCCCCTTAGATACGCAGTATTTT. It is translated as CARCGGPGLPLDTQYF.

V usage is TRBV27 and J usage is TRBJ1-2, with a weak D call TRBD1 (5 bases). The germline V gene encodes CDR1 MNHEY and CDR2 SMNVEV (reference sequence). Trimming left V 8 bases short and J 6 bases short, with 25 bases between. The CDR3 totals 16 residues. CDR3 DNA: TGTGCCAGCTCGGGGGAGTGGGGATCGCCGATCCATGGCTACACCTTC. As protein: CASSGEWGSPIHGYTF.